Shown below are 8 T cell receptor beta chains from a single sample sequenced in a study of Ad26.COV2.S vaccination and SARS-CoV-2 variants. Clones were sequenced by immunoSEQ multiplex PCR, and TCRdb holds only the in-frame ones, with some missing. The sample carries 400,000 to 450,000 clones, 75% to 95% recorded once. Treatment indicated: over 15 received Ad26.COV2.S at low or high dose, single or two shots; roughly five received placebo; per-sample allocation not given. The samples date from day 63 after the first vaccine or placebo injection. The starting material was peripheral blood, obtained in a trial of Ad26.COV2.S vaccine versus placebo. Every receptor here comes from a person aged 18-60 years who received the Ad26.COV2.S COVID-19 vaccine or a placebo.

In DNA form, the CDR3 reads TGTGCCAGCAGCTCCTTAGCGATGGGCTACGAGCAGTACTTC. Residues: CASSSLAMGYEQYF. The chain carries TRBV11-2 and TRBJ2-7; maybe TRBD2 (5 bases). CDR1 and CDR2 (germline): SGHAT, FQNNGV. The CDR3 covers 14 residues. With 4 bases removed from V and 3 bases from J, the gap between germline ends came to 13 bases.

The CDR3 reads CASSLSTGELFF. CDR3 nucleotides: TGTGCCAGCAGTTTAAGCACCGGGGAGCTGTTTTTT. The chain links TRBV28 to TRBJ2-2, with no clear D. Germline lookup yields CDR1 MDHEN and CDR2 SYDVKM. Trimming stripped 2 bases from V and 4 bases from J, with 2 bases between. The CDR3 loop spans 12 amino acids.

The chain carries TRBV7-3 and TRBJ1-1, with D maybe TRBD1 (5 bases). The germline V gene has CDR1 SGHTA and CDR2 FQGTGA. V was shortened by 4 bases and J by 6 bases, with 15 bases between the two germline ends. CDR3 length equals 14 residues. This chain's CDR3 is CASSSGLDGAEAFF. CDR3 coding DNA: TGTGCCAGCAGCTCGGGACTGGATGGAGCTGAAGCTTTCTTT.

The CDR3 coding sequence is TGTGCCAGCAGTTACCAGGGACTAGCGGGAGGGCGTTACAATGAGCAGTTCTTC. Its protein product is CASSYQGLAGGRYNEQFF. The chain employs TRBV6-2 or TRBV6-3 and TRBJ2-1; TRBD2 matches 16 bases. The V segment lost 2 bases and the J segment 4 bases; nucleotides outside the gene matches: 5. The CDR3 covers 18 residues. Per the germline V gene, CDR1 is MNHEY and CDR2 is SVGEGT.

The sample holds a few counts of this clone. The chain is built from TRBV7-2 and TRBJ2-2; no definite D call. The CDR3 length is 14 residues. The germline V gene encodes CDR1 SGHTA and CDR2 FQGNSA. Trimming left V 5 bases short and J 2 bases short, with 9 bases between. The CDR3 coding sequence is TGTGCCAGCAGCCCCCTCGGTAACACCGGGGAGCTGTTTTTT. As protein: CASSPLGNTGELFF.

The CDR3 DNA sequence: TGTGCCAGTAGTATGTCTAGCGGTGCTAGCACAGATACGCAGTATTTT. It specifies CASSMSSGASTDTQYF. This chain uses TRBV19 with TRBJ2-3, with TRBD2 matching 7 bases. In germline, CDR1 is LNHDA, CDR2 SQIVND (reference sequence). V lost 3 bases and J lost 0; bases outside the gene matches: 6. The CDR3 length is 16 residues.

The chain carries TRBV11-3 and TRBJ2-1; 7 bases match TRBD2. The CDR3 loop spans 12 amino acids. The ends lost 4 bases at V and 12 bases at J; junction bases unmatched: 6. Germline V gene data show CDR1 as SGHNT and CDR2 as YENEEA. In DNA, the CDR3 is TGTGCCAGCAGCTCCACAGCGGGACTGCAGTTCTTC. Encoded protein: CASSSTAGLQFF.

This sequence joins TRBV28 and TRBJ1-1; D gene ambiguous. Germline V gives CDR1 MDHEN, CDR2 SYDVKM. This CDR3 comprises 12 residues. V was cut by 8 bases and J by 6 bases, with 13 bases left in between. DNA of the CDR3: TGTGCCAGCGTTAACGGTCCGTCTGAAGCTTTCTTT. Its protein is CASVNGPSEAFF.